This passage covers 26 T cell receptor beta chains from one sample sequenced in a study of blood T cell repertoires in COVID-19. Using immunoSEQ multiplex PCR, the repertoire was profiled, and TCRdb retains in-frame clones only, with some absent. In the table there are approximately 150,000 clones, 88% of which are singletons. The sequenced sample was peripheral blood. These receptors all stem from a woman between 50 and 59 years old with acute or convalescent COVID-19.

This chain joins TRBV5-1 and TRBJ2-2, with D perhaps TRBD1 (5 bases). Deletions cut 4 bases from V and 6 bases from J, with 16 bases between. Germline CDR1 reads SGHRS; CDR2 reads YFSETQ. This CDR3 comprises 15 residues. The CDR3 sequence is CASSERATGSGELFF. The CDR3 DNA reads TGCGCCAGCAGCGAACGCGCAACAGGCTCCGGGGAGCTGTTTTTT. Full variable domain (missing parts from reference TRBV5-1 and TRBJ2-2): KAGVTQTPRYLIKTRGQQVTLSCSPISGHRSVSWYQQTPGQGLQFLFEYFSETQRNKGNFPGRFSGRQFSNSRSEMNVSTLELGDSALYLCASSERATGSGELFFGEGSRLTVL.

The chain employs TRBV9 and TRBJ2-1; 8 positions match TRBD2. Germline V lookup: CDR1 SGDLS, CDR2 YYNGEE. The CDR3 spans 15 residues. J was trimmed by 4 bases and V by 0 bases; bases with no gene match: 3. CDR3 amino acids: CASSVGASGYNEQFF. DNA for the CDR3: TGTGCCAGCAGCGTAGGGGCTAGCGGGTACAATGAGCAGTTCTTC.

The chain employs TRBV2 and TRBJ2-2, with D tentatively TRBD1 (6 bases). Germline values: CDR1 SNHLY, CDR2 FYNNEI. Trimming took off 5 bases at V and 2 bases at J, with 15 bases between the two ends. This CDR3 region has 16 residues. CDR3 amino acids: CASSKQGFSNTGELFF. The CDR3 DNA reads TGTGCCAGCAGTAAACAGGGTTTCAGTAACACCGGGGAGCTGTTTTTT.

The rearrangement links TRBV12-5 to TRBJ2-3; the match to TRBD1 covers 8 bases. J lost 5 bases, V lost 2 bases, and 9 bases had no gene match. Germline V lookup: CDR1 LGHNT, CDR2 FRNRAP. This CDR3 region has 16 residues. CDR3 coding DNA: TGTGCTAGTGGTTTGCAAACCGGGACAGGCGGAGATACGCAGTATTTT. Translated, it gives CASGLQTGTGGDTQYF.

The chain recombines TRBV11-2 with TRBJ1-5, with D hard to call. The CDR3 is 14 residues long. V lost 5 bases, J lost 8 bases, and 16 bases lay in between. Germline lookup yields CDR1 SGHAT and CDR2 FQNNGV. The chain's CDR3 is CASSLMLGSEPQHF. Here the CDR3 DNA reads TGTGCCAGCAGCCTTATGCTAGGAAGTGAGCCCCAGCATTTT.

This chain connects TRBV7-9 to TRBJ1-1, with 10 bases aligning to TRBD1. Losses at the gene ends were 11 bases for V and 8 bases for J; bases not matched to a gene: 5. CDR1 SEHNR and CDR2 FQNEAQ come from the germline V gene (reference sequence). The CDR3 loop spans 11 amino acids. The CDR3 is CAGQGDSEAFF. CDR3 sequence (DNA): TGTGCCGGACAGGGGGACTCCGAAGCTTTCTTT. The variable domain in full, completed from reference TRBV7-9 and TRBJ1-1, reads DTGVSQNPRHKITKRGQNVTFRCDPISEHNRLYWYRQTLGQGPEFLTYFQNEAQLEKSRLLSDRFSAERPKGSFSTLEIQRTEQGDSAMYLCAGQGDSEAFFGQGTRLTVV.

V is TRBV5-1 and J is TRBJ1-4; D remains unclear. V was clipped by 1 base and J by 7 bases, with 11 bases between them. Per germline, CDR1 SGHRS and CDR2 YFSETQ. The CDR3 consists of 14 residues. CDR3 residues: CASSLTGGSEKLFF. The CDR3 DNA sequence: TGCGCCAGCAGCTTGACTGGCGGGAGTGAAAAACTGTTTTTT.

In nucleotides, the CDR3 is TGTGCCAGCAGCTCCTCTTTAGCGGGTAACAATGAGCAGTTCTTC. Protein sequence: CASSSSLAGNNEQFF. The chain employs TRBV7-3 and TRBJ2-1, with TRBD2 matching 7 bases. The CDR3 spans 15 residues. Germline CDR1 is SGHTA and CDR2 is FQGTGA. J lost 5 bases, V lost 4 bases, and 8 bases had no gene match.

The chain recombines TRBV27 with TRBJ2-7; the match to TRBD2 covers 10 bases. Germline-derived CDR1 and CDR2 are MNHEY and SMNVEV (reference sequence). The CDR3 is 16 residues long. The junction had 6 bases not matched to a gene; V was cut back by 2 bases and J by 2 bases. The CDR3 DNA sequence: TGTGCCAGCAGTTTACTAGCGGGAGCTCTTACCTACGAGCAGTACTTC. Its translation: CASSLLAGALTYEQYF.

The rearrangement joins TRBV28 to TRBJ2-1, with 13 bases matching TRBD2. Germline CDR1 is MDHEN and CDR2 is SYDVKM. J gave up 2 bases and V 5 bases, and 6 bases lay outside the gene matches. This CDR3 has 17 amino acids. CDR3 region: CASSGGGLAGPYNEQFF. CDR3 coding DNA: TGTGCCAGCAGTGGGGGGGGACTAGCGGGGCCCTACAATGAGCAGTTCTTC.

CDR3 sequence: CASSPRGRGPYGYTF. The CDR3 nucleotides are TGTGCCAGCAGCCCCCGTGGGAGGGGCCCCTATGGCTACACCTTC. This chain uses TRBV21-1 with TRBJ1-2. TRBV21-1 is assigned pseudogene status. The CDR3 loop spans 15 amino acids.

The chain employs TRBV19 and TRBJ2-7; the match to TRBD1 covers 7 bases. The V gene end was trimmed by 4 bases and the J gene end by 2 bases; junction bases not matched to a gene: 5. Per the germline V gene, CDR1 is LNHDA and CDR2 is SQIVND (reference sequence). The CDR3 runs to 14 residues. DNA of the CDR3: TGTGCCAGTAGTACCCGACAGGGTCCCTACGAGCAGTACTTC. Protein: CASSTRQGPYEQYF.

This clone was observed a handful of times. This chain connects TRBV7-8 to TRBJ1-5; D perhaps matches TRBD1 (5 bases). Germline CDR1 SGHVS, CDR2 FQNEAQ. Trimming took off 1 base at V and 6 bases at J, with 10 bases between the two ends. This CDR3 is built from 14 residues. CDR3 residues: CASSLVTAAQPQHF. The CDR3 DNA follows: TGTGCCAGCAGCTTAGTGACAGCCGCTCAGCCCCAGCATTTT.

The V and J genes are TRBV29-1 and TRBJ1-2; 8 nucleotides align to TRBD1. Trimming at V came to 7 bases and at J to 4 bases, leaving 8 bases not matched to a gene. Germline V gene data show CDR1 as SQVTM and CDR2 as ANQGSEA. The CDR3 consists of 13 residues. CDR3 coding DNA: TGCAGCGGTACCCAGGGGGCAGGCTATGGCTACACCTTC. This translates into CSGTQGAGYGYTF.

The V and J genes are TRBV30 and TRBJ1-2; 7 positions match TRBD1. This CDR3 has 15 residues. V was pared by 2 bases and J by 11 bases, with 17 bases of the junction left unmatched. In germline, CDR1 is GTSNPN, CDR2 SVGIG (reference sequence). Written as DNA, the CDR3 is TGTGCCTGGAGTTCTGGGAGGATCGGGACAGCCGCATACACCTTC. Amino acid sequence: CAWSSGRIGTAAYTF.

This chain links TRBV11-1 with TRBJ1-2; 8 positions agree with TRBD1. The trim removed 4 bases at V and 5 bases at J, leaving 12 bases unmatched. The CDR3 runs to 16 residues. CDR1 and CDR2 from the germline V gene are SGHAT and FQDESV (reference sequence). This CDR3 is CASSSRQGKGRYGYTF. The CDR3 DNA follows: TGTGCCAGCAGCTCGAGACAGGGGAAAGGTCGATATGGCTACACCTTC.

The rearrangement links TRBV19 to TRBJ1-1; the match to TRBD1 covers 10 bases. Germline values: CDR1 LNHDA, CDR2 SQIVND (reference sequence). This CDR3 comprises 15 residues. V shed 6 bases and J 1 base; nucleotides not matched to a gene: 5. The CDR3 is CASRRQGARNTEAFF. CDR3 coding DNA: TGTGCCAGTAGACGACAGGGGGCGAGGAACACTGAAGCTTTCTTT.

This clone is a singleton in its sample. The chain uses TRBV10-3 and TRBJ2-7; D might be TRBD1 (7 bases). The germline gives CDR1 ENHRY, CDR2 SYGVKD. The CDR3 has 14 residues. Trimming removed 3 bases at V and 2 bases at J, with 11 bases between. CDR3 amino acids: CAISEDREAYEQYF. As DNA, the CDR3 is TGTGCCATCAGTGAAGACAGGGAGGCCTACGAGCAGTACTTC.

This rearrangement joins TRBV25-1 to TRBJ1-4; D is possibly TRBD1 (6 bases). The germline gives CDR1 MGHDK, CDR2 SYGVNS. This CDR3 has 17 residues. V gave up 5 bases and J gave up 8 bases, with 24 bases separating them. The DNA for the CDR3 is TGTGCCAGCAGTAACACAGGGCGTGGTGGGGTTATCGAAAAACTGTTTTTT. Translating it yields CASSNTGRGGVIEKLFF.

The rearrangement links TRBV6-5 to TRBJ2-7, with 10 positions matching TRBD1. Trimming cost V 6 bases and J 3 bases; bases outside gene matches: 5. This CDR3 region has 14 residues. Germline V gene data show CDR1 as MNHEY and CDR2 as SVGAGI. CDR3 protein: CASSLRDRGYEQYF. Written as DNA, the CDR3 is TGTGCCAGCAGCCTCCGGGACAGGGGCTACGAGCAGTACTTC.

The chain is built from TRBV9 and TRBJ1-2; TRBD1 might be the D (5 bases). Trimming took off 4 bases at V and 4 bases at J, with 14 bases between the two ends. Germline assignment: CDR1 SGDLS and CDR2 YYNGEE. This CDR3 has 14 amino acids. The CDR3 loop reads CASSQTGGGYGYTF. The CDR3, as DNA: TGTGCCAGCAGCCAGACCGGGGGTGGCTATGGCTACACCTTC.

This sequence joins TRBV3-1 (or the pseudogene TRBV3-2) and TRBJ1-5, with 9 bases matching TRBD1. Germline CDR1 is LGHDT and CDR2 is YNNKEL (reference sequence). CDR3 length: 16 amino acids. V lost 7 bases to trimming and J lost 4 bases; unmatched junction nucleotides: 11. This chain's CDR3 is CASNDGSTGGNQPQHF. CDR3 coding DNA: TGTGCCAGCAACGACGGTTCGACAGGGGGGAATCAGCCCCAGCATTTT.

The gene calls are TRBV2 and TRBJ2-5; D ambiguous. The CDR3 covers 10 residues. CDR1 SNHLY and CDR2 FYNNEI come from the germline V gene. V was clipped by 8 bases and J by 4 bases, with 5 bases between them. The CDR3 DNA is TGTGCCAGCTCCGTAGAGACCCAGTACTTC. Translated: CASSVETQYF.

In the case of this clone: Other DNA variants within this sample encode the same CDR3. This chain links TRBV4-2 with TRBJ2-1; TRBD1 aligns across 7 bases. The CDR3 covers 14 residues. V trimming: 2 bases; J trimming: 5 bases; junction bases outside the gene matches: 3. Germline V gene sequence: CDR1 LGHNA, CDR2 YNFKEQ. CDR3 coding DNA: TGTGCCAGCAGCCAACCCCAGGGGGACAATGAGCAGTTCTTC. Amino acids: CASSQPQGDNEQFF.

Many counts were recorded for this clone. The J gene is TRBJ2-7, the V gene TRBV18; possibly TRBD1 for D (6 bases). The CDR3 is made up of 15 amino acids. The germline V gene has CDR1 KGHSH and CDR2 LQKENI. The V and J ends lost 0 bases and 2 bases respectively, with 11 bases between them. The CDR3 DNA follows: TGTGCCAGCTCACCACCGGCAGGGGCCGCCTACGAGCAGTACTTC. Translating gives CASSPPAGAAYEQYF. Complete variable domain (other parts from reference TRBV18 and TRBJ2-7): NAGVMQNPRHLVRRRGQEARLRCSPMKGHSHVYWYRQLPEEGLKFMVYLQKENIIDESGMPKERFSAEFPKEGPSILRIQQVVRGDSAAYFCASSPPAGAAYEQYFGPGTRLTVT.

V gene TRBV2 combines with J gene TRBJ2-5, with 9 bases identical to TRBD2. The CDR3 is 15 residues long. V shed 4 bases, J shed 5 bases, and the junction held 8 bases outside the gene matches. The germline V gene has CDR1 SNHLY and CDR2 FYNNEI. Here the CDR3 DNA reads TGTGCCAGCAGTGGCCTAGCGGGAAGGGGGGAGACCCAGTACTTC. This gives the protein CASSGLAGRGETQYF.